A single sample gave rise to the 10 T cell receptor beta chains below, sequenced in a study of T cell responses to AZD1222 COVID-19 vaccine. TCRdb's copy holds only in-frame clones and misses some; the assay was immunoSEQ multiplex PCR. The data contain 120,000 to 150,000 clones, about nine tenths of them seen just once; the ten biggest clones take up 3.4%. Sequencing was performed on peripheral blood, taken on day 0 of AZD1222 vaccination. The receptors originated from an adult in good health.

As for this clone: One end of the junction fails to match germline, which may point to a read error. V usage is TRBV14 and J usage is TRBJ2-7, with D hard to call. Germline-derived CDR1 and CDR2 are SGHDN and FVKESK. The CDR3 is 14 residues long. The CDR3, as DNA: TGTGCCAGCAGCCAAGAGGGGTGGTCCTCCGAGCAGTACTTC. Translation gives CASSQEGWSSEQYF.

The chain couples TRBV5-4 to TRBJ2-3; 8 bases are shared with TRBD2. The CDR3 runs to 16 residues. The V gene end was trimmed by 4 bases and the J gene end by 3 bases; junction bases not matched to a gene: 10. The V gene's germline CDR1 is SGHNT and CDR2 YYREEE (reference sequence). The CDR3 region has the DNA TGTGCCAGCAGCCCTCTGGCGGGAGGTGGAACAGATACGCAGTATTTT. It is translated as CASSPLAGGGTDTQYF.

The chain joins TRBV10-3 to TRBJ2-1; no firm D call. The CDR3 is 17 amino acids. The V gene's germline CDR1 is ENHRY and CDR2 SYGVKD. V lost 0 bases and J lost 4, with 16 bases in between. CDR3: CAISESKARSLYNEQFF. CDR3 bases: TGTGCCATCAGTGAGTCGAAGGCCCGATCACTGTACAATGAGCAGTTCTTC.

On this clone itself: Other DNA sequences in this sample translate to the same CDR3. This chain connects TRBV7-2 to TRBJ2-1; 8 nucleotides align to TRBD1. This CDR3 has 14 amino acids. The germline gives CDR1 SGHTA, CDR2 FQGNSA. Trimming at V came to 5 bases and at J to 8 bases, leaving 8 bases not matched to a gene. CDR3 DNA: TGTGCCAGCAGCACCGGACAGGGAGTCGATGAGCAGTTCTTC. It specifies CASSTGQGVDEQFF. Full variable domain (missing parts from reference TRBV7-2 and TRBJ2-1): GAGVSQSPSNKVTEKGKDVELRCDPISGHTALYWYRQSLGQGLEFLIYFQGNSAPDKSGLPSDRFSAERTGGSVSTLTIQRTQQEDSAVYLCASSTGQGVDEQFFGPGTRLTVL.

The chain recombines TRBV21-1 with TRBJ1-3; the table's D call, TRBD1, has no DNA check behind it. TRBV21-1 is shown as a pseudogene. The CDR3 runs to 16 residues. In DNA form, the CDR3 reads TGTGCCAGCAGCAAACGTCCCAGGGGGCCTGGAAACACCATATATTTT. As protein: CASSKRPRGPGNTIYF.

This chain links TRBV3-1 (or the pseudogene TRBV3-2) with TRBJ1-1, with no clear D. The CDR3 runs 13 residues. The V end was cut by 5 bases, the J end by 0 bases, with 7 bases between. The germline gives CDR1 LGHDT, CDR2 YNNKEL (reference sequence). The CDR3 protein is CASSSQLNTEAFF. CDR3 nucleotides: TGTGCCAGCAGCTCACAGTTGAACACTGAAGCTTTCTTT.

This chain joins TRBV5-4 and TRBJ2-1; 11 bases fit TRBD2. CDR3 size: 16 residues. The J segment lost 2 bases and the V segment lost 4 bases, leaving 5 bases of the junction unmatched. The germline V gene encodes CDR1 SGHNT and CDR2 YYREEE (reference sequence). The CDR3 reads CASSGSGGATYNEQFF. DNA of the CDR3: TGTGCCAGCAGCGGTAGCGGGGGGGCGACCTACAATGAGCAGTTCTTC.

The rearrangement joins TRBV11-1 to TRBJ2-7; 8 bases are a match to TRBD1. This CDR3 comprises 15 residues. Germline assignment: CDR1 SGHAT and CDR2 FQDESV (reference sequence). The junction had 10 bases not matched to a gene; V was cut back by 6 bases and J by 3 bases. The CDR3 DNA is TGTGCCAGCAGTCCCGGGACAGGCTTGGGCTACGAGCAGTACTTC. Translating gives CASSPGTGLGYEQYF.

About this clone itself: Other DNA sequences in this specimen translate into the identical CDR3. The CDR3 DNA follows: TGTGCCAGCAGTTACTCGGCTAACACTGAAGCTTTCTTT. Protein sequence: CASSYSANTEAFF. J is TRBJ1-1 and V is TRBV6-5; D gene ambiguous. Germline CDR1 MNHEY, CDR2 SVGAGI. V dropped 0 bases and J dropped 2 bases, with 4 bases sitting between them. The CDR3 contains 13 residues.

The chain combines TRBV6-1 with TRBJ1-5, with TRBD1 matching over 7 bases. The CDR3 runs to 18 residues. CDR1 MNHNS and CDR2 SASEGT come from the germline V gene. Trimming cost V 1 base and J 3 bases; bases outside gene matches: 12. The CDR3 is CASSEVIPGGVDNQPQHF. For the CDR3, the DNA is TGTGCCAGCAGTGAAGTAATTCCAGGGGGAGTAGACAATCAGCCCCAGCATTTT.